This T cell receptor (beta chain) was recorded in a study of T cells in Graves' hyperthyroidism and ophthalmopathy. The germline V gene encodes CDR1 MNHEY and CDR2 SVGEGT. The CDR3 sequence is 14 residues long. V was pared by 6 bases and J by 4 bases, with 7 bases of the junction left unmatched. The table lists this clonotype with many counts. Regions amplified from RNA transcripts were the TCR beta CDR3 regions. The study used the HTBI primer set for a first-round RT-PCR of the TCR CDR3. TCRdb recomputed calls from the multiplex PCR reads with MiXCR, one row per CDR3 protein. The sample consists of around 280,000 distinct CDR3 sequences, more than 10% of them appearing once. Newly diagnosed hyperthyroidism, duration under 2 months, in patients aged 18 to 65. Fresh peripheral blood, roughly 9.8 ml of it, supplied the PBMCs.

The sequenced sample was blood. The clonotype originates from a woman aged 25 to 39 with Graves' hyperthyroidism that later progressed to Graves' ophthalmopathy. The genes are TRBV6-2 or TRBV6-3 and TRBJ1-1; 8 nucleotides agree with TRBD1. The CDR3: CASSPGGLSTEAFF. For the CDR3, the DNA is TGTGCCAGCAGCCCAGGGGGCCTGAGCACTGAAGCTTTCTTT.